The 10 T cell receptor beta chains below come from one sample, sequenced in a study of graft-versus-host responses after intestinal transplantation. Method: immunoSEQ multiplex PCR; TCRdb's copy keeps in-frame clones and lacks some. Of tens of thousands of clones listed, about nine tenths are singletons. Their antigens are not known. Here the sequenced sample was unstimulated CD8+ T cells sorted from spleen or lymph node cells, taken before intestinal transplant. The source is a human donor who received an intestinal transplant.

The CDR3 nucleotides are TGTGCCAGCAGCCTCCCAGACAGGGCCCAAGAGACCCAGTACTTC. Translation gives CASSLPDRAQETQYF. The chain carries TRBV7-9 and TRBJ2-5, with 7 bases fitting TRBD1. Germline V lookup: CDR1 SEHNR, CDR2 FQNEAQ (reference sequence). The CDR3 length is 15 residues. Trimming removed 5 bases from V and 1 base from J; junction bases left unmatched: 7.

The CDR3 DNA is TGTGCCAGCAGCCCCTCCGGGGACAGGCTAAACACCATATATTTT. It codes for CASSPSGDRLNTIYF. V usage is TRBV4-2 and J usage is TRBJ1-3, with 8 bases that match TRBD1. Germline V CDR1 and CDR2: LGHNA, YNFKEQ. This CDR3 has 15 amino acids. V lost 4 bases to trimming and J lost 6 bases; unmatched junction nucleotides: 8.

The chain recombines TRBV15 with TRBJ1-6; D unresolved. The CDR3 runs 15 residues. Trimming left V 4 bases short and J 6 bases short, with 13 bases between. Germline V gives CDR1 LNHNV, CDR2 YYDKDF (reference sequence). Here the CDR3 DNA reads TGTGCCACCAGCACCGCTTTTGGGAGTAATTCACCCCTCCACTTT. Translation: CATSTAFGSNSPLHF.

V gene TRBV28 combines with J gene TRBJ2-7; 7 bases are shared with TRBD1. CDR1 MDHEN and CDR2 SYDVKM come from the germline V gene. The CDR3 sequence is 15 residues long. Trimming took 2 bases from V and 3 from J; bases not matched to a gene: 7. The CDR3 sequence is CASSLVQGPLYEQYF. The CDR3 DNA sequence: TGTGCCAGCAGTTTAGTACAGGGGCCTCTCTACGAGCAGTACTTC.

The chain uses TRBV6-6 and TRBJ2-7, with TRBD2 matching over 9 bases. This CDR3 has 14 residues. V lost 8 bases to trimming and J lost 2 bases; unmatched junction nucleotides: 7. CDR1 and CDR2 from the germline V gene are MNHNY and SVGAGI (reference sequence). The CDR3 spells CASWIGTSPYEQYF. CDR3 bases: TGTGCCAGCTGGATCGGGACTAGCCCCTACGAGCAGTACTTC.

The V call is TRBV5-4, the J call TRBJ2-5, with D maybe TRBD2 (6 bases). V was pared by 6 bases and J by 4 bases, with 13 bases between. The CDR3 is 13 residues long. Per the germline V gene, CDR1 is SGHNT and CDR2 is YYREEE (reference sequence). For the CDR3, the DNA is TGTGCCAGCATGACGGGAGAGGGAGAGACCCAGTACTTC. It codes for CASMTGEGETQYF.

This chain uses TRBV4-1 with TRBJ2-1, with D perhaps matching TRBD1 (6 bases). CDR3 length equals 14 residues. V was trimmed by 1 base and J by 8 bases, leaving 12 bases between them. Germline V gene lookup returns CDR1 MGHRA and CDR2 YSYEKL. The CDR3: CASSQVRGLDEQFF. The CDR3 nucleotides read TGCGCCAGCAGCCAAGTGAGGGGGTTGGATGAGCAGTTCTTC.

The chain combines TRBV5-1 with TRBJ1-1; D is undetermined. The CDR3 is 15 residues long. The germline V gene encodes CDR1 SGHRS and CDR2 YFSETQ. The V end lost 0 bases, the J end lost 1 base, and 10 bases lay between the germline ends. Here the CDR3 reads CASSLGAESNTEAFF. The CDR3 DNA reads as TGCGCCAGCAGCTTGGGGGCAGAATCGAACACTGAAGCTTTCTTT.

CDR3 bases: TGTGCCAGCAGCCGGGACAGGGCGCCCTACGAGCAGTACTTC. Translating gives CASSRDRAPYEQYF. This chain links TRBV9 with TRBJ2-7, with 9 bases matching TRBD1. The V gene's germline CDR1 is SGDLS and CDR2 YYNGEE. The CDR3 length is 14 residues. V lost 4 bases and J lost 2; bases outside the gene matches: 4.

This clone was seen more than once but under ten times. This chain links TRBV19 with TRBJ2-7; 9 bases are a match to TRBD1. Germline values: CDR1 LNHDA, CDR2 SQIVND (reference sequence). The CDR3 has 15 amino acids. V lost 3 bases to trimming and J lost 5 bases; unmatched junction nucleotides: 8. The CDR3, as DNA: TGTGCCAGTAGTATGGGGGACAGGGCGAGGAACGAGCAGTACTTC. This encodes CASSMGDRARNEQYF.